What follows is one T cell receptor beta chain and its context. J gave up 2 bases and V 6 bases, and 7 bases lay outside the gene matches. This CDR3 has 15 residues. Germline lookup yields CDR1 WNHNN and CDR2 SYGVQD (reference sequence). The data stem from a study of blood T cell repertoires in COVID-19. At the level of the study: PBMCs, B-cell-depleted T cells, or T cells provided the cDNA or gDNA that made up the material.

Per the original methods: Nucleated cell number was recorded as an estimate derived from reference gene primer amplification. Profiling relied on immunoSEQ multiplex PCR, and the TCRdb table lists in-frame clones only, not all of them. That table furnishes V, J and clone size, whereas the DNA furnished D and trimming. The sample holds 150,000 to 190,000 clones, around 84% seen once. This clonotype was obtained from a woman in her forties or fifties with acute or convalescent COVID-19. This rearrangement joins TRBV10-1 to TRBJ2-7; 10 positions agree with TRBD2. What was sequenced was peripheral blood. CDR3 sequence: CASSPGLAEAYEQYF. Here the CDR3 DNA reads TGCGCCAGCAGCCCTGGACTAGCGGAAGCCTACGAGCAGTACTTC.